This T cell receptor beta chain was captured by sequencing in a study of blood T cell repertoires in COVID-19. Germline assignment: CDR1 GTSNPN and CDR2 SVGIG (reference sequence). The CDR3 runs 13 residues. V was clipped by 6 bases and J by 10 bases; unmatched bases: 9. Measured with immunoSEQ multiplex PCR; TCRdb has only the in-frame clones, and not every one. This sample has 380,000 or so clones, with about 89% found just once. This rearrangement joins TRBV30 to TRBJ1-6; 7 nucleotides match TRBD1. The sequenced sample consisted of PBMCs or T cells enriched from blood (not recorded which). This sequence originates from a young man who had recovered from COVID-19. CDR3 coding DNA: TGTGCCTGTTACCGGGACAGTGGATCACCCCTCCACTTT. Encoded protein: CACYRDSGSPLHF.